This TCR beta chain was obtained from a study of blood T cell repertoires in COVID-19. This clone has a handful of counts. Germline loops: CDR1 SGHRS, CDR2 YFSETQ. The CDR3 has 14 residues. Trimming at V came to 4 bases and at J to 4 bases, leaving 4 bases not matched to a gene. Sequencing used immunoSEQ multiplex PCR; TCRdb keeps in-frame clones, though not all of them. The sample lists around 220,000 clones, around 85% occurring once. The V gene is TRBV5-1, the J gene TRBJ2-2; 7 bases are a match to TRBD1. This receptor was obtained from a woman aged 45-59 years with acute or convalescent COVID-19. Sequenced input: peripheral blood. CDR3 loop: CASSQGQFTGELFF. The DNA of the CDR3 is TGCGCCAGCAGCCAGGGACAGTTCACCGGGGAGCTGTTTTTT.